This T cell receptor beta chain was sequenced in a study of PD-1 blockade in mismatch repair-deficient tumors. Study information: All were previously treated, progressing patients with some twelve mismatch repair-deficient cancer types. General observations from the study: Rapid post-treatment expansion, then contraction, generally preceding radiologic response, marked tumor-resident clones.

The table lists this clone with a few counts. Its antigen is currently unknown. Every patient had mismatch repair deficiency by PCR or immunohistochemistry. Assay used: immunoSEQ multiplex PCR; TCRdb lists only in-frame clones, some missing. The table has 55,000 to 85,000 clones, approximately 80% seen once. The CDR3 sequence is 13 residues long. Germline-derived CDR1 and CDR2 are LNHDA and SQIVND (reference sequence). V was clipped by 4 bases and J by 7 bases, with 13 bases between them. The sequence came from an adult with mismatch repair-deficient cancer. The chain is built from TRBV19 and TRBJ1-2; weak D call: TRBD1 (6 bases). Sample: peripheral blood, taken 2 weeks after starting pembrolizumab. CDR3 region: CASSKQGSGGYTF. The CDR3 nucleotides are TGTGCCAGTAGTAAACAGGGTTCGGGTGGCTACACCTTC.